Following are 28 T cell receptor beta chains from one sample sequenced in a study of cytomegalovirus exposure and HLA in healthy donors. Primers: 60 Vbeta forward and 13 Jbeta reverse. Libraries were prepared by immunoSEQ multiplex PCR; TCRdb keeps only in-frame clonotypes and omits some of them. The top ten hold approximately 2.2% of the sample, which has 80,000 to 95,000 clones, around 67% seen once. The sample comprised PBMCs. All receptors derive from a human donor in good health.

This chain uses TRBV6-5 with TRBJ2-3; TRBD1 matches 8 bases. This CDR3 is built from 14 residues. CDR1 and CDR2 (germline): MNHEY, SVGAGI. This CDR3 is CASGQGPPPDTQYF. The CDR3 nucleotides read TGTGCGAGCGGACAGGGCCCTCCCCCAGATACGCAGTATTTT.

This clone has just a few counts. The rearrangement uses TRBV11-3 and TRBJ2-7; TRBD2 aligns across 8 bases. Germline CDR1 and CDR2: SGHNT and YENEEA. Unmatched junction bases numbered 2, after V lost 2 bases and J lost 2 bases. This CDR3 has 14 residues. The CDR3 protein is CASSLTSGTYEQYF. CDR3 sequence (DNA): TGTGCCAGCAGCTTAACTAGCGGCACCTACGAGCAGTACTTC.

The chain employs TRBV18 and TRBJ1-1; D may be TRBD1 (5 bases). The germline V gene has CDR1 KGHSH and CDR2 LQKENI. This CDR3 has 14 residues. Trimming took 2 bases from V and 6 from J, leaving 13 bases between them. The CDR3: CASSPDSQTPEAFF. CDR3 coding DNA: TGTGCCAGCTCACCAGACAGCCAAACCCCTGAAGCTTTCTTT.

The J gene is TRBJ2-1, the V gene TRBV30; maybe TRBD1 (6 bases). Trimming left V 2 bases short and J 4 bases short, with 12 bases between. The length of the CDR3 is 14 residues. The germline V gene encodes CDR1 GTSNPN and CDR2 SVGIG (reference sequence). The CDR3 loop reads CAWSLTGIYNEQFF. CDR3 coding DNA: TGTGCCTGGAGTCTAACAGGGATTTACAATGAGCAGTTCTTC.

The chain couples TRBV19 to TRBJ1-5; maybe TRBD1 (5 bases). V lost 1 base, J lost 1 base, and 14 bases lay in between. Germline assignment: CDR1 LNHDA and CDR2 SQIVND (reference sequence). CDR3 length: 17 residues. The CDR3 sequence: CASSIASAGGSNQPQHF. The CDR3 coding sequence is TGTGCCAGTAGTATAGCAAGTGCCGGGGGGAGCAATCAGCCCCAGCATTTT.

The rearrangement links TRBV4-2 to TRBJ2-3; D call uncertain. The CDR3 has 14 residues. The germline V and J ends were trimmed by 1 base and 1 base, with 6 bases remaining between them. Germline lookup yields CDR1 LGHNA and CDR2 YNFKEQ. The CDR3 region has the DNA TGTGCCAGCAGCCAAGTCTCCGGCACAGATACGCAGTATTTT. Residues: CASSQVSGTDTQYF.

The chain links TRBV9 to TRBJ1-1; 8 positions agree with TRBD1. This CDR3 has 13 amino acids. The V gene's germline CDR1 is SGDLS and CDR2 YYNGEE. Trimming removed 3 bases from V and 4 bases from J; junction bases left unmatched: 2. The CDR3 here is CASSDRGGTEAFF. The CDR3 DNA is TGTGCCAGCAGCGACAGGGGGGGCACTGAAGCTTTCTTT.

The chain combines TRBV30 with TRBJ2-5; 9 positions match TRBD1. This CDR3 is 13 amino acids long. Unmatched junction bases numbered 4, after V lost 7 bases and J lost 1 base. CDR1 is GTSNPN and CDR2 is SVGIG in the germline V gene (reference sequence). The CDR3 DNA is TGTGCCTTAGACAGGGGGTTCCAAGAGACCCAGTACTTC. This sequence encodes CALDRGFQETQYF.

This chain connects TRBV5-1 to TRBJ1-2; 7 bases agree with TRBD1. Trimming took 1 base from V and 4 from J; bases not matched to a gene: 4. The length of the CDR3 is 14 residues. Germline V gene data show CDR1 as SGHRS and CDR2 as YFSETQ. CDR3 loop: CASSLLGDSYGYTF. CDR3 nucleotides: TGCGCCAGCAGCTTGCTAGGGGACAGCTATGGCTACACCTTC. The entire variable domain, with the rest obtained from reference TRBV5-1 and TRBJ1-2, is as follows: KAGVTQTPRYLIKTRGQQVTLSCSPISGHRSVSWYQQTPGQGLQFLFEYFSETQRNKGNFPGRFSGRQFSNSRSEMNVSTLELGDSALYLCASSLLGDSYGYTFGSGTRLTVV.

The chain couples TRBV7-2 to TRBJ2-5; possible D gene TRBD1, 6 bases. Deletions cut 3 bases from V and 7 bases from J, with 12 bases between. Germline CDR1 SGHTA, CDR2 FQGNSA. The CDR3 is 13 amino acids. The CDR3 nucleotides read TGTGCCAGCAGCTTGGTGGGGGCTGGGACCCAGTACTTC. It yields the protein CASSLVGAGTQYF.

The chain uses TRBV19 and TRBJ1-2; D possibly corresponds to TRBD1 (5 bases). The CDR3 has 14 residues. With 6 bases removed from V and 4 bases from J, the gap between germline ends came to 15 bases. Per germline, CDR1 LNHDA and CDR2 SQIVND (reference sequence). CDR3 coding DNA: TGTGCCAGTAGAGATACAGGAGAAGCCTATGGCTACACCTTC. Encoded protein: CASRDTGEAYGYTF.

This rearrangement joins TRBV2 to TRBJ1-4; TRBD1 matches at 7 bases. With 6 bases clipped from V and 4 bases from J, the junction kept 8 bases outside the gene matches. Germline loops: CDR1 SNHLY, CDR2 FYNNEI. The CDR3 has 15 residues. CDR3 region: CASRRRGLGNEKLFF. The DNA for the CDR3 is TGTGCCAGCAGACGAAGGGGGCTGGGTAATGAAAAACTGTTTTTT.

This sequence joins TRBV7-3 and TRBJ1-1; D unclear. This CDR3 comprises 13 residues. With 5 bases removed from V and 3 bases from J, the gap between germline ends came to 10 bases. Germline V gene sequence: CDR1 SGHTA, CDR2 FQGTGA. CDR3 sequence reads: CASSLSGYTEAFF. CDR3 coding DNA: TGTGCCAGCAGCCTCTCGGGGTACACTGAAGCTTTCTTT.

Concerning this clone: Its ends do not fully match the called genes, so a read error is possible. Other DNA sequences in this sample translate to the same CDR3. The chain is built from TRBV7-3 and TRBJ1-6, with a possible D match to TRBD1 (6 bases). In germline, CDR1 is SGHTA, CDR2 FQGTGA. The CDR3 is made up of 15 amino acids. The CDR3 region is CASSPRGGHNSPLHF. The CDR3 DNA reads TGTGCCAGCAGCCCCAGGGGTGGCCATAATTCACCCCTCCATTTT.

The chain carries TRBV11-3 and TRBJ1-2; 9 positions match TRBD1. V lost 4 bases to trimming and J lost 4 bases; unmatched junction nucleotides: 4. Germline lookup yields CDR1 SGHNT and CDR2 YENEEA. CDR3 length equals 14 residues. The CDR3 bases are TGTGCCAGCAGCTATGGACAGGGGACCTATGGCTACACCTTC. Amino acid sequence: CASSYGQGTYGYTF. The full variable domain, completed using reference TRBV11-3 and TRBJ1-2, is EAGVVQSPRYKIIEKKQPVAFWCNPISGHNTLYWYLQNLGQGPELLIRYENEEAVDDSQLPKDRFSAERLKGVDSTLKIQPAELGDSAVYLCASSYGQGTYGYTFGSGTRLTVV.

This clone was detected once. The chain combines TRBV11-3 with TRBJ2-1; 7 bases are a match to TRBD2. Germline V gives CDR1 SGHNT, CDR2 YENEEA. V shed 11 bases, J shed 4 bases, and the junction held 5 bases outside the gene matches. The CDR3 length is 12 residues. The CDR3 region is CAGGGKYNEQFF. CDR3 nucleotides: TGTGCCGGGGGGGGAAAATACAATGAGCAGTTCTTC.

The rearrangement links TRBV18 to TRBJ2-7; D is possibly TRBD1 (7 bases). From germline, CDR1 is KGHSH and CDR2 LQKENI. Trimming pared 6 bases from V and 3 bases from J, leaving 24 bases between. This CDR3 has 17 residues. The CDR3 nucleotides read TGTGCCAGCTCGGAGGGAACAGGGGCCCCGGGATTCTACGAGCAGTACTTC. Translated, it gives CASSEGTGAPGFYEQYF.

The CDR3 DNA reads TGTGCCAGCAGTTTATCGCCCAGGGAAACTGGAAACACCATATATTTT. It specifies CASSLSPRETGNTIYF. The genes are TRBV28 and TRBJ1-3; D might be TRBD1 (5 bases). Trimming left V 1 base short and J 2 bases short, with 12 bases between. CDR3 length: 16 residues. The germline gives CDR1 MDHEN, CDR2 SYDVKM.

This clone has just a few counts. The chain joins TRBV20-1 to TRBJ1-1; no definite D call. V lost 5 bases and J lost 2, with 6 bases in between. Germline CDR1 and CDR2: DFQATT and SNEGSKA (reference sequence). This CDR3 contains 11 residues. CDR3 coding DNA: TGCAGTGCTCCCCGTAACACTGAAGCTTTCTTT. This translates into CSAPRNTEAFF.

The chain recombines TRBV2 with TRBJ1-3; TRBD1 agrees at 8 bases. Per the germline V gene, CDR1 is SNHLY and CDR2 is FYNNEI. The CDR3 length is 14 residues. The junction had 4 bases not matched to a gene; V was cut back by 7 bases and J by 2 bases. CDR3 in DNA: TGTGCCAGCACCGAGGACAGGGCTGGAAACACCATATATTTT. It codes for CASTEDRAGNTIYF.

This clone was seen a handful of times. The rearrangement links TRBV15 to TRBJ2-1; perhaps TRBD2 as D (6 bases). The CDR3 has 13 amino acids. With 0 bases removed from V and 16 bases from J, the gap between germline ends came to 16 bases. From germline, CDR1 is LNHNV and CDR2 YYDKDF (reference sequence). The CDR3 coding sequence is TGTGCCACCAGCAGAGATGGGCGGGGAGAAGACTTCTTC. This translates into CATSRDGRGEDFF. The full variable domain, in which reference TRBV15 and TRBJ2-1 provide the parts outside the CDR3, is DAMVIQNPRYQVTQFGKPVTLSCSQTLNHNVMYWYQQKSSQAPKLLFHYYDKDFNNEADTPDNFQSRRPNTSFCFLDIRSPGLGDTAMYLCATSRDGRGEDFFGPGTRLTVL.

The chain is built from TRBV7-8 and TRBJ1-2; 9 bases match TRBD1. From germline, CDR1 is SGHVS and CDR2 FQNEAQ. CDR3 length: 14 amino acids. Trimming at V came to 5 bases and at J to 1 base, leaving 2 bases not matched to a gene. CDR3 sequence (DNA): TGTGCCAGCAGCCGGACAGGGGTTAACTATGGCTACACCTTC. Residues: CASSRTGVNYGYTF. Looking up the rest from reference TRBV7-8 and TRBJ1-2 gives the full variable domain: GAGVSQSPRYKVAKRGQDVALRCDPISGHVSLFWYQQALGQGPEFLTYFQNEAQLDKSGLPSDRFFAERPEGSVSTLKIQRTQQEDSAVYLCASSRTGVNYGYTFGSGTRLTVV.

There are a few counts of this clone. Other DNA sequences from this sample encode an identical CDR3 as well. V gene TRBV5-4 combines with J gene TRBJ2-7; D is possibly TRBD1 (5 bases). Germline CDR1 reads SGHNT; CDR2 reads YYREEE (reference sequence). CDR3 length: 14 amino acids. With 0 bases removed from V and 2 bases from J, the gap between germline ends came to 9 bases. The DNA of the CDR3 is TGTGCCAGCAGCTTGGGGGGCACAACCTACGAGCAGTACTTC. Its translation is CASSLGGTTYEQYF.

The gene calls are TRBV4-3 and TRBJ2-3, with TRBD2 matching 8 bases. Germline V gene data show CDR1 as LGHNA and CDR2 as YSLEER. The J segment lost 0 bases and the V segment lost 0 bases, leaving 5 bases of the junction unmatched. The CDR3 has 17 amino acids. The CDR3 sequence: CASSQDLGGGSTDTQYF. CDR3 nucleotide sequence: TGCGCCAGCAGCCAAGATCTCGGCGGGGGGAGCACAGATACGCAGTATTTT.

The gene calls are TRBV6-6 and TRBJ1-2; 7 bases match TRBD1. Trimming took 6 bases from V and 8 from J; bases not matched to a gene: 6. CDR1 and CDR2 from the germline V gene are MNHNY and SVGAGI (reference sequence). The CDR3 runs 12 residues. The CDR3 here is CASSFEGAGYTF. CDR3 nucleotide sequence: TGTGCCAGCAGCTTCGAGGGGGCCGGCTACACCTTC.

The rearrangement joins TRBV6-1 to TRBJ1-3; no reliable D call. Germline V gives CDR1 MNHNS, CDR2 SASEGT. This CDR3 is 12 amino acids long. V lost 6 bases to trimming and J lost 4 bases, with 7 bases between them. The chain's CDR3 is CASRNGGNTIYF. As DNA, the CDR3 is TGTGCCAGCAGGAACGGGGGAAACACCATATATTTT.

V is TRBV4-1 and J is TRBJ2-1; 8 nucleotides match TRBD1. Germline values: CDR1 MGHRA, CDR2 YSYEKL. The CDR3 spans 16 residues. The V gene end was trimmed by 3 bases and the J gene end by 4 bases; junction bases not matched to a gene: 8. The CDR3 sequence: CASSQNNRGKYNEQFF. CDR3 coding DNA: TGCGCCAGCAGCCAGAATAACAGGGGGAAGTACAATGAGCAGTTCTTC.

The J gene is TRBJ2-1, the V gene TRBV7-3; D remains ambiguous. V was cut by 5 bases and J by 0 bases, with 5 bases left in between. CDR1 is SGHTA and CDR2 is FQGTGA in the germline V gene. The CDR3 has 13 amino acids. CDR3 DNA sequence: TGTGCCAGCAGCCCTAACTCCTACAATGAGCAGTTCTTC. Its protein product is CASSPNSYNEQFF.